Listed here is a single T cell receptor (beta chain). These data originate in a study of blood T cell repertoires in COVID-19. At the level of the study: T cells, B-cell-depleted T cells, or PBMCs supplied cDNA or gDNA.

The CDR3 sequence is 13 residues long. CDR1 and CDR2 from the germline V gene are SGHNT and YYREEE (reference sequence). Trimming shortened V by 2 bases and J by 5 bases, and 11 bases separated the two germline ends. Assay used: immunoSEQ multiplex PCR; TCRdb lists only in-frame clones, some missing. The sample shows around 180,000 clones, approximately 84% of them seen only once. The J gene is TRBJ2-7, the V gene TRBV5-4; TRBD1 is a possible D gene (6 bases). The specimen sequenced was peripheral blood. The sequence was collected from a human donor in a cohort sampled during active COVID-19. CDR3: CASSFLQGDEQYF. The DNA of the CDR3 is TGTGCCAGCAGCTTCCTACAGGGAGACGAGCAGTACTTC.